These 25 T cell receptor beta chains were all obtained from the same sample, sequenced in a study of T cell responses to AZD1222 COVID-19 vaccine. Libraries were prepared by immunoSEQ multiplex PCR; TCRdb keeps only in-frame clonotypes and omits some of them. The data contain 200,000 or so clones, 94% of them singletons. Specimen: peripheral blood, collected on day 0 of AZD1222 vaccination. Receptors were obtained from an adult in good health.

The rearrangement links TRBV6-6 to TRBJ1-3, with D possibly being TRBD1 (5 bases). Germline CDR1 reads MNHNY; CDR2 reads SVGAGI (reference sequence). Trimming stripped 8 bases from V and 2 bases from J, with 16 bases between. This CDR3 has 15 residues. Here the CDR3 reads CASAGLWGAGNTIYF. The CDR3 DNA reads TGTGCCAGCGCCGGTTTATGGGGGGCTGGAAACACCATATATTTT.

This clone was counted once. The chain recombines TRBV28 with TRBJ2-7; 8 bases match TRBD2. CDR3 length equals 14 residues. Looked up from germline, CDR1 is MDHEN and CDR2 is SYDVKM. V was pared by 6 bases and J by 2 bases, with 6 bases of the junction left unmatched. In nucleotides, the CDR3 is TGTGCCAGCAGCCCACCGGGACTAGCCTACGAGCAGTACTTC. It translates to CASSPPGLAYEQYF.

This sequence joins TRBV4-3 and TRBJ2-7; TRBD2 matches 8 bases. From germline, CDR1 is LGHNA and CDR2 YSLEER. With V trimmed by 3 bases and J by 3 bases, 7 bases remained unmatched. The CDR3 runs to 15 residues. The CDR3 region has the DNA TGCGCCAGCAGCCAGACGACTAGCGACAACTACGAGCAGTACTTC. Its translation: CASSQTTSDNYEQYF.

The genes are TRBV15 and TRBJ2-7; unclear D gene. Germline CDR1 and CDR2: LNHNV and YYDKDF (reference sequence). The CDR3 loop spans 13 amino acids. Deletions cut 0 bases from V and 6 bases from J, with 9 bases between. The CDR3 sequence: CATSRDRTSEQYF. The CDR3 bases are TGTGCCACCAGCAGAGATCGGACCTCCGAGCAGTACTTC.

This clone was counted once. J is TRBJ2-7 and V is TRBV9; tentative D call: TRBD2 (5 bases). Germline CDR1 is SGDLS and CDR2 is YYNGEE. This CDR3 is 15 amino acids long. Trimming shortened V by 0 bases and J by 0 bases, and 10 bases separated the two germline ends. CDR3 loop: CASSVGPGTSYEQYF. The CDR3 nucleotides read TGTGCCAGCAGCGTAGGTCCGGGAACCTCCTACGAGCAGTACTTC.

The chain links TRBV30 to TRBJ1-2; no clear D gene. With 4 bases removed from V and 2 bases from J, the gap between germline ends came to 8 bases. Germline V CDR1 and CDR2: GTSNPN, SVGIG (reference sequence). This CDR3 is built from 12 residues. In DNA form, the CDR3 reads TGTGCCTGGAAGGCCGTAAACTATGGCTACACCTTC. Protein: CAWKAVNYGYTF.

DNA for the CDR3: TGTGCCACCAGCAGAGATCCCCCGGGGGTGGCTGATTCACCCCTCCACTTT. This sequence encodes CATSRDPPGVADSPLHF. The chain recombines TRBV15 with TRBJ1-6, with D tentatively TRBD1 (5 bases). The V gene lost 0 bases and the J gene lost 8 bases, with 17 bases spanning the gap. This CDR3 is built from 17 residues. Germline CDR1 LNHNV, CDR2 YYDKDF (reference sequence).

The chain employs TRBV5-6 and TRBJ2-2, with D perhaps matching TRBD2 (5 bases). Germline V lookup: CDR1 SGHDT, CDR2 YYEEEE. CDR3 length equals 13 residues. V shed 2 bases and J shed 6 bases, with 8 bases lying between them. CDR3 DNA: TGTGCCAGCAGCTTCGGACTCCCCGGGGAGCTGTTTTTT. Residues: CASSFGLPGELFF.

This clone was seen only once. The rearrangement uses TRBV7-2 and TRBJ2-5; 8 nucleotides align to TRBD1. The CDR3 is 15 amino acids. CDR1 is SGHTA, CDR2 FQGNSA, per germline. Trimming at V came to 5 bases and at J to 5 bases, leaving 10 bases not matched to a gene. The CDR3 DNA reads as TGTGCCAGCAGCCCCTGGACAGGGATGAGGGAGACCCAGTACTTC. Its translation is CASSPWTGMRETQYF.

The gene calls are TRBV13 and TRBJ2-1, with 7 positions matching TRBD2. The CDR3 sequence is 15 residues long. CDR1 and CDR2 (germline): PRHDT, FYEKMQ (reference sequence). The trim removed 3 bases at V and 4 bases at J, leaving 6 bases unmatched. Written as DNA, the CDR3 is TGTGCCAGCAGCTTTTGGGCTAGCGGTTACAATGAGCAGTTCTTC. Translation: CASSFWASGYNEQFF. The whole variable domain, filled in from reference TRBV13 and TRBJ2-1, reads AAGVIQSPRHLIKEKRETATLKCYPIPRHDTVYWYQQGPGQDPQFLISFYEKMQSDKGSIPDRFSAQQFSDYHSELNMSSLELGDSALYFCASSFWASGYNEQFFGPGTRLTVL.

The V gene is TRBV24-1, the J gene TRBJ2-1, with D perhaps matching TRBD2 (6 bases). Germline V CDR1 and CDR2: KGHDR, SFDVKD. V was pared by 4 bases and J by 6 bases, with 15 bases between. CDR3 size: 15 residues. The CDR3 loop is CATSDRGLPSNEQFF. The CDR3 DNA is TGTGCCACCAGTGACCGAGGACTACCCTCCAATGAGCAGTTCTTC.

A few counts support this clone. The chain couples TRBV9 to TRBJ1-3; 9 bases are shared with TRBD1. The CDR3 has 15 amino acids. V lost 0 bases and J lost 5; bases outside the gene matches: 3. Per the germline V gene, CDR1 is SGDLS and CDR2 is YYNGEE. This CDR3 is CASSVGGTGRNTIYF. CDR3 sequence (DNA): TGTGCCAGCAGCGTAGGAGGGACAGGGAGAAACACCATATATTTT.

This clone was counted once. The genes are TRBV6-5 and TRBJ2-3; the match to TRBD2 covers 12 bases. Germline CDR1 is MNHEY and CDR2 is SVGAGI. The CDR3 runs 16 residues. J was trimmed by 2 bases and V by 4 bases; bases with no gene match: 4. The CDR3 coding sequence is TGTGCCAGCAGTTCGGGACTAGCGGGCTACACAGATACGCAGTATTTT. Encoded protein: CASSSGLAGYTDTQYF.

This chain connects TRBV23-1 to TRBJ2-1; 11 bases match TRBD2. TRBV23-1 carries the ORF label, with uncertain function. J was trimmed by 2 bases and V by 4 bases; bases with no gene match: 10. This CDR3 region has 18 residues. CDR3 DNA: TGCGCCAGCAGTCCTACGGGACTAGCGGAGGCAGCCTACAATGAGCAGTTCTTC. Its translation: CASSPTGLAEAAYNEQFF.

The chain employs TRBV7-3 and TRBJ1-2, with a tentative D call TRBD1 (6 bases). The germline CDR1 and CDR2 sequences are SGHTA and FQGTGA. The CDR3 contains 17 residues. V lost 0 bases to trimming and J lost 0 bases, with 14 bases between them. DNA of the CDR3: TGTGCCAGCAGCTTAACCCCCGGGACATCCGCTAACTATGGCTACACCTTC. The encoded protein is CASSLTPGTSANYGYTF.

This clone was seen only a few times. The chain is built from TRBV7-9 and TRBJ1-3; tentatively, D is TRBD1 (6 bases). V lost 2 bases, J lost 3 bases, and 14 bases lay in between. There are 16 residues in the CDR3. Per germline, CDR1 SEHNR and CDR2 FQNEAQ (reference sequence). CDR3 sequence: CASSLRTAYGGNTIYF. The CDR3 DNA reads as TGTGCCAGCAGCTTAAGGACAGCATATGGTGGAAACACCATATATTTT.

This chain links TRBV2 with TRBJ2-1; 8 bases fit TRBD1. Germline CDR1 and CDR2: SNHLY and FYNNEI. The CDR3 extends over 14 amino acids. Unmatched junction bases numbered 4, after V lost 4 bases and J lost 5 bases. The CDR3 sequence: CASSGGTGHNEQFF. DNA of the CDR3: TGTGCCAGCAGTGGCGGGACAGGTCACAATGAGCAGTTCTTC.

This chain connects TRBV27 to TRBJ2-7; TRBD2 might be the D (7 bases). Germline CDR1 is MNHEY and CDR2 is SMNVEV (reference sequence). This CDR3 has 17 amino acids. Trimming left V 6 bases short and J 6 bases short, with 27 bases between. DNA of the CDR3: TGTGCCAGCAGGGGACCAACTCGGGGGGCCGGTCCTGGCGAGCAGTACTTC. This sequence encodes CASRGPTRGAGPGEQYF.

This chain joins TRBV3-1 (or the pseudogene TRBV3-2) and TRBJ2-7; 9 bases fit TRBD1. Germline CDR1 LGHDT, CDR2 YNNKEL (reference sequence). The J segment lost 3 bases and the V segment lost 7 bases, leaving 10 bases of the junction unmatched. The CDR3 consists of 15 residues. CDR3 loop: CASILTGTGYYEQYF. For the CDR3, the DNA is TGTGCCAGCATCCTAACCGGGACAGGGTACTACGAGCAGTACTTC.

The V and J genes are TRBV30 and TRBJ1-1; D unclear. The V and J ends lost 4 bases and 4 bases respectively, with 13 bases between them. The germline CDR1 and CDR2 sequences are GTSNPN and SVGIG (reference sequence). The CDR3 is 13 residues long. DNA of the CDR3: TGTGCCTGGATGATGGGATGGAGCACTGAAGCTTTCTTT. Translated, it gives CAWMMGWSTEAFF. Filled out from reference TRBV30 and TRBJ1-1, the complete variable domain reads SQTIHQWPATLVQPVGSPLSLECTVEGTSNPNLYWYRQAAGRGLQLLFYSVGIGQISSEVPQNLSASRPQDRQFILSSKKLLLSDSGFYLCAWMMGWSTEAFFGQGTRLTVV.

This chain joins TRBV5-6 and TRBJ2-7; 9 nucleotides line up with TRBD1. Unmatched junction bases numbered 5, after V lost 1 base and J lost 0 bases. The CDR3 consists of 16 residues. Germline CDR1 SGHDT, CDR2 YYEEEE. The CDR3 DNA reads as TGTGCCAGCAGCTTGCGGTGGGACAGGGTCTCCTACGAGCAGTACTTC. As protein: CASSLRWDRVSYEQYF.

The CDR3 loop reads CASSPVSGGYTF. CDR3 bases: TGTGCCAGCAGCCCCGTGTCGGGGGGGTACACCTTC. The genes are TRBV7-2 and TRBJ1-2, with a weak D call TRBD1 (5 bases). V was pared by 5 bases and J by 11 bases, with 15 bases between. The CDR3 is made up of 12 amino acids. The V gene's germline CDR1 is SGHTA and CDR2 FQGNSA.

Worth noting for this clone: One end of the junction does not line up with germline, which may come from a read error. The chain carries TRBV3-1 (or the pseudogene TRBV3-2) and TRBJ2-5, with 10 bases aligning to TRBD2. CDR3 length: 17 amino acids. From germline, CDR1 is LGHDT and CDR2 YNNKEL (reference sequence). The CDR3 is CASRQGTLAGRQETQYF. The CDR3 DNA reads TGTGCCAGCAGACAAGGGACACTAGCGGGACGTCAAGAGACCCAGTACTTC.

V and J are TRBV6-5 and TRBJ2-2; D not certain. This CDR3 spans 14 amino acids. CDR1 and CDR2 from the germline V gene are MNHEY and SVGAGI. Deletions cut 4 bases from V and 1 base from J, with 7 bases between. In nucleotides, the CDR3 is TGTGCCAGCAGTTCTTTGCTGAACACCGGGGAGCTGTTTTTT. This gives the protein CASSSLLNTGELFF.

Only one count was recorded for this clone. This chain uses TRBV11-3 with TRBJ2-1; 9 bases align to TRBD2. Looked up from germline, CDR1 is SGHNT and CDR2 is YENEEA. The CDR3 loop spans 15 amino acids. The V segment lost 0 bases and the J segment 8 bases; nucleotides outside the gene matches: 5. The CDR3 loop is CASSLEVGGRDEQFF. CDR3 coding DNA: TGTGCCAGCAGCTTAGAAGTTGGCGGGAGGGATGAGCAGTTCTTC.